The clone carrying this TCR beta chain turned up a few times. What it binds is unknown. The treatment is: roughly 11-day PBMC culture with coronavirus spike peptide pools or control peptides (ViraFEST assay). Germline CDR1 and CDR2: WNHNN and SYGVQD (reference sequence). The CDR3 runs to 12 residues. Trimming took off 2 bases at V and 6 bases at J, with 6 bases between the two ends. These data originate in a study of vaccination and CD4 T cells after COVID-19. Turning to the study itself: Participants were administered two doses of either the BNT162b2 or the mRNA-1273 vaccine. Overlapping SARS-CoV-2, HCoV-NL63, HCoV-OC43 and HCoV-229E spike peptides stimulated the cells. Overall study findings and caveats: Spike mono-reactivity was found in 304 of the 307 vaccine-specific clones identified in convalescent patients.

The Oncomine TCR Beta short-read assay was applied to DNA of cultured CD4+ T cells. Scientists extracted genomic DNA from CD4+ T cells grown in culture. TCRdb fed the PCR reads into MiXCR, producing one record per CDR3 protein. The repertoire consists of about 5,200 distinct CDR3 sequences, with about 25% occurring once and the leading ten covering more than 20%. The sample in question was CD4+ T cells from blood, cultured in vitro, obtained after SARS-CoV-2 vaccination. This TCR was recovered from a human donor who had recovered from COVID-19. This chain links TRBV10-1 with TRBJ2-3, with D unresolved. CDR3 bases: TGCGCCAGCAGTGAGGCCACGGATACGCAGTATTTT. It is translated as CASSEATDTQYF.